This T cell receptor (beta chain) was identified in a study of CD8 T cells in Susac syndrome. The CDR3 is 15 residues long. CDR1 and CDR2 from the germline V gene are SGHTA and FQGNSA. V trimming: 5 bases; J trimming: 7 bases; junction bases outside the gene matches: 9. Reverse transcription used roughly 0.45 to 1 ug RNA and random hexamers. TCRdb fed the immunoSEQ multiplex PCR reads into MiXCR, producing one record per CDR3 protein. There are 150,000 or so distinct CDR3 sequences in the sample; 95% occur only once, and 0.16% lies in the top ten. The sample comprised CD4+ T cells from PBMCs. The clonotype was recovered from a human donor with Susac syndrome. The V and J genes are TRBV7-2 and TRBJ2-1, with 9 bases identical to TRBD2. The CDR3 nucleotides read TGTGCCAGCAGCCCCCAGCGGGGGGTGGGTAATGAGCAGTTCTTC. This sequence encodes CASSPQRGVGNEQFF.